This TCR beta chain is drawn from a study of T cell changes during pregnancy in multiple sclerosis. The CDR3 loop spans 11 amino acids. Germline values: CDR1 MNHEY, CDR2 SVGAGI. Trimming took off 6 bases at V and 2 bases at J, with 4 bases between the two ends. The table came from immunoSEQ multiplex PCR; TCRdb's copy has only in-frame clones and leaves some out. Of roughly 110,000 clones in the sample, under 95% are singletons; the top ten hold 1.6%. The receptor comes from a female donor with multiple sclerosis, enrolled in a pregnancy study. Sequenced material: peripheral blood, taken before pregnancy. The chain links TRBV6-5 to TRBJ2-5; D unresolved. The CDR3 loop reads CASSYQETQYF. The CDR3 nucleotides read TGTGCCAGCAGCTATCAAGAGACCCAGTACTTC.